The entry below gives a single TCR beta chain sequence along with its context. This record comes from a study of blood T cell repertoires in COVID-19. The germline V gene encodes CDR1 ENHRY and CDR2 SYGVKD. This CDR3 comprises 14 residues. V lost 2 bases, J lost 2 bases, and 9 bases lay in between. Generated by immunoSEQ multiplex PCR, the TCRdb table keeps only in-frame clones and is missing some. The table has fewer than 200,000 clones, around four fifths seen once. V gene TRBV10-3 combines with J gene TRBJ1-2; D call uncertain. The sequence derives from a man in his forties or fifties who had recovered from COVID-19. Sequencing was performed on PBMCs or T cells enriched from blood (not recorded which). The CDR3 sequence is CAISELEVNYGYTF. The DNA for the CDR3 is TGTGCCATCAGTGAGCTCGAGGTCAACTATGGCTACACCTTC.